This T cell receptor beta chain was observed in a study of T cell responses to AZD1222 COVID-19 vaccine. Study context: Analyses pooled second doses at about 4 or about 12 weeks. Overall study findings and caveats: The study identified only five to seven AZD1222 recipients as seropositive at baseline. Clonal diversity was possibly underestimated, and the donors were mostly white British, with more females. Spike-specific TCR repertoires showed rising breadth and depth after two AZD1222 doses.

Regarding this clone: The antigen is unknown.

Generated by immunoSEQ multiplex PCR, the TCRdb table keeps only in-frame clones and is missing some. The sample consists of some 130,000 clones, roughly 90% of them appearing once. The V gene's germline CDR1 is WNHNN and CDR2 SYGVQD (reference sequence). The CDR3 has 10 residues. Trimming removed 9 bases at V and 4 bases at J, with 4 bases between. The source material was peripheral blood, sampled on day 0 of AZD1222 vaccination. The rearrangement joins TRBV10-1 to TRBJ2-1, with no clear D. This TCR derives from an adult in good health. The CDR3 spells CARTYNEQFF. In DNA, the CDR3 is TGCGCCAGAACGTACAATGAGCAGTTCTTC.